These 8 T cell receptor beta chains came from one sample sequenced in a study of blood T cell repertoires in COVID-19. Libraries were prepared by immunoSEQ multiplex PCR; TCRdb keeps only in-frame clonotypes and omits some of them. The sample consists of approximately 50,000 clones, around 83% of them appearing once. Sample: peripheral blood. These receptors originate from a man in his 60s with acute or convalescent COVID-19.

This rearrangement joins TRBV7-3 to TRBJ2-1; no clear D. The CDR3 contains 15 residues. The germline gives CDR1 SGHTA, CDR2 FQGTGA. V was trimmed by 0 bases and J by 0 bases, leaving 6 bases between them. Written as DNA, the CDR3 is TGTGCCAGCAGCTTAACTCGCGACTCCTACAATGAGCAGTTCTTC. This gives the protein CASSLTRDSYNEQFF.

The rearrangement joins TRBV9 to TRBJ1-1, with no clear D. The ends were cut back, 0 bases at V and 3 bases at J, with 9 bases in the middle. CDR1 is SGDLS, CDR2 YYNGEE, per germline. The CDR3 length is 14 residues. The CDR3 DNA follows: TGTGCCAGCAGCGTAGGGGTGACTGACACTGAAGCTTTCTTT. Amino acids: CASSVGVTDTEAFF.

This clone was counted only a few times. The chain employs TRBV5-6 and TRBJ2-7; TRBD1 might be the D (6 bases). The length of the CDR3 is 13 residues. Germline CDR1 reads SGHDT; CDR2 reads YYEEEE. V was pared by 1 base and J by 5 bases, with 10 bases between. CDR3 residues: CASSLLQGDEQYF. In DNA, the CDR3 is TGTGCCAGCAGCTTGCTACAGGGAGACGAGCAGTACTTC.

The chain recombines TRBV15 with TRBJ2-1; D is uncertain. This CDR3 region has 17 residues. Germline CDR1 and CDR2: LNHNV and YYDKDF (reference sequence). V lost 0 bases and J lost 3, with 15 bases in between. CDR3 sequence: CATSRDLTRWNYNEQFF. The CDR3 coding sequence is TGTGCCACCAGCAGAGATCTGACCAGGTGGAACTACAATGAGCAGTTCTTC.

The chain combines TRBV6-2 or TRBV6-3 with TRBJ2-7; possible D gene TRBD2, 6 bases. From germline, CDR1 is MNHEY and CDR2 SVGEGT. Deletions cut 2 bases from V and 2 bases from J, with 13 bases between. This CDR3 contains 15 residues. CDR3 loop: CASSYPSGTAYEQYF. CDR3 bases: TGTGCCAGCAGTTACCCCTCTGGGACTGCCTACGAGCAGTACTTC.

The chain has TRBV28 and TRBJ2-4; a weak D match, TRBD2 (7 bases). This CDR3 contains 14 residues. Trimming stripped 5 bases from V and 9 bases from J, with 17 bases between. Germline lookup yields CDR1 MDHEN and CDR2 SYDVKM. The CDR3 DNA sequence: TGTGCCAGCAGTCAGGCGGGGGCTCGGGGCATTCAGTACTTC. Residues: CASSQAGARGIQYF.

This chain connects TRBV19 to TRBJ2-1, with 7 bases identical to TRBD1. The V and J ends lost 3 bases and 0 bases, in that order; junction bases with no gene match: 5. This CDR3 region has 16 residues. Germline CDR1 LNHDA, CDR2 SQIVND (reference sequence). The CDR3 DNA reads as TGTGCCAGTAGTATGACGGGACAGAGCTCCTACAATGAGCAGTTCTTC. It is translated as CASSMTGQSSYNEQFF.

V is TRBV5-1 and J is TRBJ1-2, with a possible D match to TRBD1 (6 bases). This CDR3 is built from 14 residues. Looked up from germline, CDR1 is SGHRS and CDR2 is YFSETQ. Trimming cost V 1 base and J 8 bases, with 15 bases left between them. The CDR3 spells CASSLTGTNAGYTF. The CDR3 DNA sequence: TGCGCCAGCAGCTTGACAGGGACCAATGCAGGCTACACCTTC. Using reference TRBV5-1 and TRBJ1-2 for the parts outside the CDR3, the full variable domain is KAGVTQTPRYLIKTRGQQVTLSCSPISGHRSVSWYQQTPGQGLQFLFEYFSETQRNKGNFPGRFSGRQFSNSRSEMNVSTLELGDSALYLCASSLTGTNAGYTFGSGTRLTVV.